This TCR beta chain is drawn from a study of identifying expanded T cells in peripheral blood. Findings and caveats of the study: Over approximately two and four weeks, about 15 and 19 clones changed, versus 1.2 between replicates. Variance in clone template counts between approximately 2-week samples significantly increased with total template count across all healthy donors.

Collection occurred without any documented infections or immune events in donors. In regard to this clone: Its antigen remains unidentified.

With 4 bases removed from V and 3 bases from J, the gap between germline ends came to 13 bases. This CDR3 is built from 14 residues. The germline CDR1 and CDR2 sequences are LGHNA and YSLEER. Clones were read by immunoSEQ multiplex PCR, and TCRdb kept only the in-frame ones, dropping some. The repertoire holds 100,000 to 150,000 clones, with roughly 84% as singletons. The sequencing input was blood. The chain combines TRBV4-3 with TRBJ2-7; no definite D call. The receptor's source is a person between 18 and 75 years old in good health. DNA of the CDR3: TGCGCCAGCAGCCTAGAAGGGATCGACTACGAGCAGTACTTC. It specifies CASSLEGIDYEQYF.